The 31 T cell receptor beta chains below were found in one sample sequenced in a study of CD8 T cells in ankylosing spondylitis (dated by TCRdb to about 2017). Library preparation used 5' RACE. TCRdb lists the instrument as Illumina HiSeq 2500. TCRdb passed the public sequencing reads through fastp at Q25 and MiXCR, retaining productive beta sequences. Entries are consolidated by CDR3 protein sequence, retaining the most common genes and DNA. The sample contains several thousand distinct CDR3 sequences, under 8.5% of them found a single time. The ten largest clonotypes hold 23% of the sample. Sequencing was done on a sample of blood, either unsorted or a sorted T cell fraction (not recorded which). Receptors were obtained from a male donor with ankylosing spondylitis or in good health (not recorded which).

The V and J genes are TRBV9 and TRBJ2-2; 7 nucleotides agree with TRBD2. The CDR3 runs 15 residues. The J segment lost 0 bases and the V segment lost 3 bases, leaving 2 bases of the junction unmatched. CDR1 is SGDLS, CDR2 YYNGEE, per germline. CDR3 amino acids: CASSGTRSNTGELFF. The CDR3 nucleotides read TGTGCCAGCAGCGGGACTAGGTCGAACACCGGGGAGCTGTTTTTT.

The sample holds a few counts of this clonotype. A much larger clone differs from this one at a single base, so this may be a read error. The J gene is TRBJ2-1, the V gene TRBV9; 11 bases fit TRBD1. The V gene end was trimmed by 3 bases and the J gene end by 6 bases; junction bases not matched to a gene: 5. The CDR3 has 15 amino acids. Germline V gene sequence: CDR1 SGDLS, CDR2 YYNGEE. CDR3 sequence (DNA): TGTGCCAGCAGCGCCTCCGGGACAGGGGGCAATGAGCAGTTCTTC. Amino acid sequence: CASSASGTGGNEQFF.

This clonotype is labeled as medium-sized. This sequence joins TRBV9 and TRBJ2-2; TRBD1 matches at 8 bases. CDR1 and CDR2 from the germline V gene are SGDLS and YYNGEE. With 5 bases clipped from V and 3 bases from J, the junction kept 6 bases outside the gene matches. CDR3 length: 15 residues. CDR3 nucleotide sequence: TGTGCCAGCAGTTTTCTGACAGGGGACACCGGGGAGCTGTTTTTT. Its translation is CASSFLTGDTGELFF.

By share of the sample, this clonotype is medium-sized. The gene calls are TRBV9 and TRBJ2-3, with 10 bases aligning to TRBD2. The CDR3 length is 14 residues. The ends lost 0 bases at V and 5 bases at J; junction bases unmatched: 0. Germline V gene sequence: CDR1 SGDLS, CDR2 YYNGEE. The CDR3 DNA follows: TGTGCCAGCAGCGTAGGGACTAGCGGAGATACGCAGTATTTT. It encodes CASSVGTSGDTQYF.

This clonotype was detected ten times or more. The CDR3 reads CASSVGVSGANVLTF. CDR3 nucleotide sequence: TGTGCCAGCAGCGTGGGGGTGTCTGGGGCCAACGTCCTGACTTTC. This sequence joins TRBV9 and TRBJ2-6; either TRBD1 or TRBD2 may fit D (5 bases each). Trimming stripped 2 bases from V and 1 base from J, with 7 bases between. Germline V CDR1 and CDR2: SGDLS, YYNGEE. CDR3 length equals 15 residues.

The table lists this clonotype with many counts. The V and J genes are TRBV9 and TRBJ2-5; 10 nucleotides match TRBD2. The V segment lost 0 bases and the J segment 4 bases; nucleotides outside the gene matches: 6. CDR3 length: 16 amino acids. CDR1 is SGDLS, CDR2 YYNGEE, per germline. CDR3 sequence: CASSVGGAGGTETQYF. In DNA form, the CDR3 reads TGTGCCAGCAGCGTAGGGGGAGCGGGGGGGACAGAGACCCAGTACTTC.

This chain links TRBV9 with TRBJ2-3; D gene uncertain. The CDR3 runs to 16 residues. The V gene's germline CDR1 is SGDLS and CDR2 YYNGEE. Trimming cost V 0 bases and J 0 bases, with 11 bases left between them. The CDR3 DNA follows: TGTGCCAGCAGCGTAGGTATCGGGTTGAGCACAGATACGCAGTATTTT. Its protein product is CASSVGIGLSTDTQYF. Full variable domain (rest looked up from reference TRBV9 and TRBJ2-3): DSGVTQTPKHLITATGQRVTLRCSPRSGDLSVYWYQQSLDQGLQFLIQYYNGEERAKGNILERFSAQQFPDLHSELNLSSLELGDSALYFCASSVGIGLSTDTQYFGPGTRLTVL.

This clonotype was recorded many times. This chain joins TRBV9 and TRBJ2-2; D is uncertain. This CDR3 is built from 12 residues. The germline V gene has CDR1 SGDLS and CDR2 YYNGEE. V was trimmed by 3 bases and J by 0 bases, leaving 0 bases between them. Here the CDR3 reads CASSANTGELFF. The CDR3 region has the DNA TGTGCCAGCAGCGCGAACACCGGGGAGCTGTTTTTT.

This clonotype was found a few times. This CDR3 is CASSEAGAFTDTQYF. In DNA, the CDR3 is TGTGCCAGCAGCGAGGCGGGGGCCTTCACAGATACGCAGTATTTT. The chain is built from TRBV9 and TRBJ2-3; maybe TRBD2 (7 bases). V dropped 3 bases and J dropped 2 bases, with 13 bases sitting between them. Germline lookup yields CDR1 SGDLS and CDR2 YYNGEE. The CDR3 is made up of 15 amino acids.

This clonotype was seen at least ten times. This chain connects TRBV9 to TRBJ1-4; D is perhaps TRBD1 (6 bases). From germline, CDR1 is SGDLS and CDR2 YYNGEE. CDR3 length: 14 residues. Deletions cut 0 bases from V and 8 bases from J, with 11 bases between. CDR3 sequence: CASSVGGGQEKLFF. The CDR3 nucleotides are TGTGCCAGCAGCGTAGGTGGGGGGCAAGAAAAACTGTTTTTT.

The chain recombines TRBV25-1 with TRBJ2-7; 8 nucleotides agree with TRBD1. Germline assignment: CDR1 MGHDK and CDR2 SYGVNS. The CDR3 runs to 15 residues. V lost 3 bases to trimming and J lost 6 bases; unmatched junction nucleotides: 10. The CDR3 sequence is CASSDPTGGSGEQYV. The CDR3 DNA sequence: TGTGCCAGCAGTGACCCCACAGGGGGGTCAGGCGAGCAGTACGTC.

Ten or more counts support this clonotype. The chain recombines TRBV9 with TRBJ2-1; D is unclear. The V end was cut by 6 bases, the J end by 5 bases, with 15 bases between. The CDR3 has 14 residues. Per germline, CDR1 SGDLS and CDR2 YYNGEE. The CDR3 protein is CASTIRPDHNEQFF. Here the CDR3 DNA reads TGTGCCAGCACCATCCGCCCGGACCACAATGAGCAGTTCTTC.

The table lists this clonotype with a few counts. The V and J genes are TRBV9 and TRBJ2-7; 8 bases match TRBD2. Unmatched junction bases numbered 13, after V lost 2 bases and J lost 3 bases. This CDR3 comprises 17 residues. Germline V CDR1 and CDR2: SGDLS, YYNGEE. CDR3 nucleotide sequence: TGTGCCAGCAGCGTTTCGGTAGCGGGGACCTTAAACTACGAGCAGTACGTC. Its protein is CASSVSVAGTLNYEQYV.

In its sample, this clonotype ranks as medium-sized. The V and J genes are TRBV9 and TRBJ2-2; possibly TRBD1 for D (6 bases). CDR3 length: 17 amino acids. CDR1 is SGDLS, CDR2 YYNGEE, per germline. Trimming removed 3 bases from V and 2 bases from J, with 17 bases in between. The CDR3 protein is CASSANPGTRNTGELFF. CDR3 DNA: TGTGCCAGCAGCGCTAACCCCGGGACAAGAAACACCGGGGAGCTGTTTTTT.

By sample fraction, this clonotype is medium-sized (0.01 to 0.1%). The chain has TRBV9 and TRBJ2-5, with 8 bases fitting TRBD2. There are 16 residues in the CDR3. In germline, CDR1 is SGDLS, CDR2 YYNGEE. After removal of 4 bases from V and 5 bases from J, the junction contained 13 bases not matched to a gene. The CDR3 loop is CASSTPLAGGGETQYF. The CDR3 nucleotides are TGTGCCAGCAGCACCCCCCTGGCGGGGGGAGGGGAGACCCAGTACTTC.

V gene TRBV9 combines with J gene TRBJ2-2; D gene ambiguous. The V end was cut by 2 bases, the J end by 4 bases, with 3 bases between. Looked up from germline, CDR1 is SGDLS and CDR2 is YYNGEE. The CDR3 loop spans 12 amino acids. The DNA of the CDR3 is TGTGCCAGCAGCGTCAGCACCGGGGAGCTGTTTTTT. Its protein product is CASSVSTGELFF.

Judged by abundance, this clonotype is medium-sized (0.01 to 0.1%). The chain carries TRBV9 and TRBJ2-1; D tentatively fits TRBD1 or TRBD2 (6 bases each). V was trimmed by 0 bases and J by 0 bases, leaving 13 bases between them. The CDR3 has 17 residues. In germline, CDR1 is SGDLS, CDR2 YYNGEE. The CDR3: CASSVDLGGSSYNEQFF. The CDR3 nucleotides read TGTGCCAGCAGCGTAGATTTAGGGGGGAGCTCCTACAATGAGCAGTTCTTC.

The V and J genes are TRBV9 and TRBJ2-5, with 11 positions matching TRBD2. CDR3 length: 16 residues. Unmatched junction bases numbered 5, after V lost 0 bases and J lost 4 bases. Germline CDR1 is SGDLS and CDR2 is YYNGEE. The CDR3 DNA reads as TGTGCCAGCAGCGTAGCTCTAGCGGGAGGTCCAGAGACCCAGTACTTC. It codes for CASSVALAGGPETQYF.

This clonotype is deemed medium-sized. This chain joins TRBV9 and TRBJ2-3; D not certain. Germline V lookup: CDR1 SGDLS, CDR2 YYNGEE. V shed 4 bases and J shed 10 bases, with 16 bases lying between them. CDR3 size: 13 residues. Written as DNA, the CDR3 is TGTGCCAGCAGCCCCCAACATACAGTATCGCAGTATTTT. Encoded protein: CASSPQHTVSQYF.

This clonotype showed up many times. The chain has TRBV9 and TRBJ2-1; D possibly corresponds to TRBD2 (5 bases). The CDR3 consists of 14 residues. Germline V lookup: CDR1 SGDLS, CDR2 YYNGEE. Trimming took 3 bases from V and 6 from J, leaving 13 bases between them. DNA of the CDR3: TGTGCCAGCAGCGGCTCCGAACGGGGCAATGAGCAGTTCTTC. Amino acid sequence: CASSGSERGNEQFF.

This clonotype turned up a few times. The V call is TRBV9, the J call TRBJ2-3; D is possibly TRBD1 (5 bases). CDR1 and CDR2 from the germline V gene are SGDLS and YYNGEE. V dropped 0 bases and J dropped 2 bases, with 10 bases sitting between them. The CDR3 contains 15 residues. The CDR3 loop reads CASSVVGRDTDTQYF. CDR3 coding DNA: TGTGCCAGCAGCGTAGTCGGCAGGGACACAGATACGCAGTATTTT.

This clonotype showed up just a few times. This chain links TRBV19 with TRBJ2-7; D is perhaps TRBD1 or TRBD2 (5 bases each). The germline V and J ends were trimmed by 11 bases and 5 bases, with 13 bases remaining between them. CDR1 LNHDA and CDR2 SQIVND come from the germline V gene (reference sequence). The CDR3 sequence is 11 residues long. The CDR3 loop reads CALGTNHEQYV. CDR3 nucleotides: TGTGCCCTGGGGACGAACCACGAGCAGTACGTC.

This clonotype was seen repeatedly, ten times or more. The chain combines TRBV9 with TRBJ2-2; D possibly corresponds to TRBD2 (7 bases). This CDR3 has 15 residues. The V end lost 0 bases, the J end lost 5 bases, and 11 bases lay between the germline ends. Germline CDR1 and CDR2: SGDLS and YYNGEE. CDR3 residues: CASSVGGGPTGELFF. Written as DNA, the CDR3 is TGTGCCAGCAGCGTAGGGGGGGGCCCGACCGGGGAGCTGTTTTTT. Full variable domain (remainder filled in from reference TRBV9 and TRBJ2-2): DSGVTQTPKHLITATGQRVTLRCSPRSGDLSVYWYQQSLDQGLQFLIQYYNGEERAKGNILERFSAQQFPDLHSELNLSSLELGDSALYFCASSVGGGPTGELFFGEGSRLTVL.

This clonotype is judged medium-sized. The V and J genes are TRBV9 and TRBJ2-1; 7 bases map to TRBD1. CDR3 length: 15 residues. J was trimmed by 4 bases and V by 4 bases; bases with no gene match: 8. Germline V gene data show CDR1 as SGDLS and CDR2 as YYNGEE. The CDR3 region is CASSTSGTAYNEQFF. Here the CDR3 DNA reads TGTGCCAGCAGCACCTCCGGGACAGCTTACAATGAGCAGTTCTTC.

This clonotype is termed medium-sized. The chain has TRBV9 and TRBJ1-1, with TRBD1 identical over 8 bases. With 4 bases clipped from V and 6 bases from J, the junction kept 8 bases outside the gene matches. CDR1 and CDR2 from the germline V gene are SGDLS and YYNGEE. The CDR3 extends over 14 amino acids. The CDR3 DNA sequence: TGTGCCAGCAGCTTCGGACAGGGCGGGGCTGAAGCTTTCTTT. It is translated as CASSFGQGGAEAFF. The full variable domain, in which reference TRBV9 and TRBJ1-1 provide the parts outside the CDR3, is DSGVTQTPKHLITATGQRVTLRCSPRSGDLSVYWYQQSLDQGLQFLIQYYNGEERAKGNILERFSAQQFPDLHSELNLSSLELGDSALYFCASSFGQGGAEAFFGQGTRLTVV.

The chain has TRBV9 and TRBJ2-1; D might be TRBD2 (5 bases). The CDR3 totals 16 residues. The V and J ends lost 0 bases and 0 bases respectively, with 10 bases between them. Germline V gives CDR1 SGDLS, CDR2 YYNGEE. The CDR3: CASSVGTGPSYNEQFF. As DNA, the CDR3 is TGTGCCAGCAGCGTAGGGACTGGGCCCTCCTACAATGAGCAGTTCTTC.

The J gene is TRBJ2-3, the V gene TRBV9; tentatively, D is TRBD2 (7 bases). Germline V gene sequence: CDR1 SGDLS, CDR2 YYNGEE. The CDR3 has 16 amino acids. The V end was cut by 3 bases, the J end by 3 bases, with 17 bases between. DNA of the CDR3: TGTGCCAGCAGCGGCGAGGGGGGGCAGTCGACAGATACGCAGTATTTT. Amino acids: CASSGEGGQSTDTQYF.

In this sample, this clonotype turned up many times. The CDR3 region is CASSGSGGAAYNEQFF. Here the CDR3 DNA reads TGTGCCAGCAGCGGCAGCGGGGGGGCGGCCTACAATGAGCAGTTCTTC. The genes are TRBV9 and TRBJ2-1; 10 nucleotides align to TRBD2. The V segment lost 3 bases and the J segment 2 bases; nucleotides outside the gene matches: 5. Germline lookup yields CDR1 SGDLS and CDR2 YYNGEE. CDR3 length: 16 residues.

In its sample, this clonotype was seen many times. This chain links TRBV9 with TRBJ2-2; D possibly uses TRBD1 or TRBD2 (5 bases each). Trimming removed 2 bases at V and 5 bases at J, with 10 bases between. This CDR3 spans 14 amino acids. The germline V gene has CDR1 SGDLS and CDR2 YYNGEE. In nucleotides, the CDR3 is TGTGCCAGCAGCGTCGGGGACGGGACCGGGGAGCTGTTTTTT. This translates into CASSVGDGTGELFF.

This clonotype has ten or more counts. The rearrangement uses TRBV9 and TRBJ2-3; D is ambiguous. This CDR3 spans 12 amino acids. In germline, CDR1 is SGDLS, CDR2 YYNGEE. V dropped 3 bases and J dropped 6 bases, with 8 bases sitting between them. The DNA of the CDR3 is TGTGCCAGCAGCGCCTCCCCCGATACGCAGTATTTT. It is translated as CASSASPDTQYF.

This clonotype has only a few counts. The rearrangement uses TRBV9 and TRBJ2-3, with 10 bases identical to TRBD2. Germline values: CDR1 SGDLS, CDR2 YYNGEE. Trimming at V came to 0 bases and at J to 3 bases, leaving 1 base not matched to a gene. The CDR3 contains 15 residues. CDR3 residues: CASSVGGLATDTQYF. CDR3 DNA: TGTGCCAGCAGCGTAGGGGGACTAGCGACAGATACGCAGTATTTT.